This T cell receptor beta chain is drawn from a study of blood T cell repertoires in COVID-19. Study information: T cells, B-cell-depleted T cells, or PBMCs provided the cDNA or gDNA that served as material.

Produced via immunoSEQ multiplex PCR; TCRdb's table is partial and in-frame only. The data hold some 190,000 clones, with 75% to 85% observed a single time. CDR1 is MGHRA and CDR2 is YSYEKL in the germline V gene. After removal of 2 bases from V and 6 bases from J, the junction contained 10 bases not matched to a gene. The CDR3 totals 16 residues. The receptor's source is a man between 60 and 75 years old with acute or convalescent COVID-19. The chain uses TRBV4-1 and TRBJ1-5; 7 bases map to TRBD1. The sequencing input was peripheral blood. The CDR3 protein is CASSQTGVQVGQPQHF. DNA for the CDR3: TGCGCCAGCAGCCAAACAGGGGTTCAGGTCGGTCAGCCCCAGCATTTT.